A selection of T cell receptor beta chains follows, all from one sample in a study of cytomegalovirus exposure and HLA in healthy donors. The data were produced by immunoSEQ multiplex PCR, yet TCRdb's version contains in-frame clones alone and is incomplete. The sample has over 150,000 clones, just over 75% seen once. The sample consisted of PBMCs. The source is a woman in her 30s in good health and CMV-seropositive. Both conserved end residues are part of each CDR3. D genes are given only for firm matches. The size field is filled for only some rows; it gives once, few, many or a size class.

J	size	D	V	CDR3	DNA
TRBJ2-3	NA	TRBD2	TRBV4-1	CASSLLAVTDTQYF	TGCGCCAGCAGCCTCCTAGCGGTTACAGATACGCAGTATTTT
TRBJ1-4	NA	NA	TRBV6-5	CASGWTGDSEKLFF	TGTGCCAGCGGGTGGACCGGGGATAGTGAAAAACTGTTTTTT
TRBJ2-2	NA	TRBD2	TRBV5-1	CASSWRGLAGGNTGELFF	TGCGCCAGCAGCTGGCGGGGACTAGCGGGAGGGAACACCGGGGAGCTGTTTTTT
TRBJ2-5	NA	NA	TRBV29-1	CSVDPLVGETQYF	TGCAGCGTCGATCCTCTAGTTGGAGAGACCCAGTACTTC
TRBJ2-1	few	TRBD1	TRBV6-1	CASSEVVRGQGWNEQFF	TGTGCCAGCAGTGAAGTCGTTCGGGGACAGGGTTGGAATGAGCAGTTCTTC
TRBJ2-7	NA	TRBD2	TRBV19	CASSILPGTSGRSYEQYF	TGTGCCAGTAGTATCCTTCCCGGGACTAGCGGGAGGTCCTACGAGCAGTACTTC
TRBJ2-3	NA	NA	TRBV11-3	CASSLSGVGADTQYF	TGTGCCAGCAGCTTATCCGGGGTTGGGGCAGATACGCAGTATTTT
TRBJ2-5	NA	NA	TRBV5-1	CASSSQETQYF	TGCGCCAGCAGCTCACAAGAGACCCAGTACTTC
TRBJ2-3	NA	NA	TRBV27	CASRRTETLTDTQYF	TGTGCCAGCAGAAGGACAGAAACTCTCACAGATACGCAGTATTTT
TRBJ1-1	NA	TRBD1	TRBV11-3	CASSLDRGPRGDEAFF	TGTGCCAGCAGCTTAGACAGGGGGCCCCGGGGGGATGAAGCTTTCTTT
TRBJ1-2	NA	NA	TRBV6-1	CASSEGQGNGYTF	TGTGCCAGCAGTGAAGGGCAGGGAAATGGCTACACCTTC
TRBJ2-7	NA	NA	TRBV9	CASSVEGGEIYEQYF	TGTGCCAGCAGCGTAGAAGGGGGGGAAATCTACGAGCAGTACTTC
TRBJ1-5	NA	NA	TRBV10-2	CASSGQGIHQPQHF	TGCGCCAGCAGTGGTCAGGGGATTCATCAGCCCCAGCATTTT
TRBJ1-2	NA	TRBD1	TRBV29-1	CSVRDRGRNYGYTF	TGCAGCGTCCGGGACAGGGGGCGCAACTATGGCTACACCTTC
TRBJ2-1	once	NA	TRBV11-3	CASSLYGAYNEQFF	TGTGCCAGCAGCTTATACGGGGCCTACAATGAGCAGTTCTTC
TRBJ2-5	NA	TRBD2	TRBV28	CASSPRGGLETQYF	TGTGCCAGCAGCCCCCGCGGGGGATTGGAGACCCAGTACTTC
TRBJ1-1	NA	TRBD1	TRBV11-3	CASSFHSMTGGNTEAFF	TGTGCCAGCAGCTTCCACTCTATGACAGGGGGGAACACTGAAGCTTTCTTT
TRBJ1-1	NA	NA	TRBV23-1	CASSQGSGEAFF	TGCGCCAGCAGTCAAGGGTCCGGGGAGGCTTTCTTT
TRBJ2-5	few	NA	TRBV11-1	CASSFGQRLISSQYF	TGTGCCAGCAGCTTCGGACAGCGATTGATCTCTTCCCAGTACTTC
TRBJ1-5	NA	TRBD1	TRBV28	CASSSQGGWLSNQPQHF	TGTGCCAGCAGTTCTCAGGGGGGTTGGTTGAGCAATCAGCCCCAGCATTTT
TRBJ2-2	NA	TRBD1	TRBV5-5	CASSGRTGDTGELFF	TGTGCCAGCAGCGGGAGGACAGGGGACACCGGGGAGCTGTTTTTT
TRBJ2-3	NA	TRBD1	TRBV5-1	CASSSTGGPDTQYF	TGCGCCAGCAGTTCCACAGGGGGGCCAGATACGCAGTATTTT
TRBJ2-1	few	TRBD2	TRBV7-3	CASSAFGSGSINEQFF	TGTGCCAGCAGCGCATTCGGAAGCGGGAGTATCAATGAGCAGTTCTTC
TRBJ1-4	NA	NA	TRBV7-2	CASSFLAINEKLFF	TGTGCCAGCAGCTTCTTGGCCATAAATGAAAAACTGTTTTTT
TRBJ2-7	NA	TRBD1	TRBV11-2	CASSRDRGLDEQYF	TGTGCCAGCAGCAGGGACAGGGGGCTGGACGAGCAGTACTTC
TRBJ1-2	NA	TRBD1	TRBV6-6	CASSYSDRGSGYTF	TGTGCCAGCAGTTACTCGGACAGGGGGAGTGGCTACACCTTC
TRBJ1-4	NA	NA	TRBV5-4	CASSLDARGTEKLFF	TGTGCCAGCAGCTTGGACGCCAGGGGCACAGAAAAACTGTTTTTT
TRBJ2-2	few	NA	TRBV7-6	CASSLIQGTGELFF	TGTGCCAGCAGCTTAATCCAGGGGACCGGGGAGCTGTTTTTT
TRBJ1-2	NA	NA	TRBV30	CAWSQRIGGYTF	TGTGCCTGGAGTCAGCGGATAGGGGGCTACACCTTC
TRBJ2-7	NA	NA	TRBV2	CASTWSDLPGLNYEQYF	TGTGCCAGCACCTGGTCGGATCTCCCGGGACTGAACTACGAGCAGTACTTC
TRBJ2-5	NA	NA	TRBV29-1	CSVGRGEETQYF	TGCAGCGTTGGGCGAGGAGAGGAGACCCAGTACTTC
TRBJ1-2	NA	NA	TRBV28	CASSFGPGVIYGYTF	TGTGCCAGCAGTTTCGGCCCGGGGGTAATCTATGGCTACACCTTC
TRBJ2-7	NA	TRBD1	TRBV6-5	CASRMGQGRDEQYF	TGTGCCAGCAGGATGGGACAGGGCAGAGACGAGCAGTACTTC
TRBJ2-5	few	TRBD1	TRBV25-1	CASSELDRLKKQETQYF	TGTGCCAGCAGTGAATTGGACAGGCTGAAGAAACAAGAGACCCAGTACTTC
TRBJ2-3	few	NA	TRBV30	CAWGFLGEGTDTQYF	TGTGCCTGGGGGTTCCTTGGGGAGGGCACAGATACGCAGTATTTT
TRBJ1-5	NA	NA	TRBV28	CASSFTAINQPQHF	TGTGCCAGCAGTTTCACTGCAATCAATCAGCCCCAGCATTTT
TRBJ2-5	NA	NA	TRBV5-1	CASSSASVRGETQYF	TGCGCCAGCAGCTCTGCTAGCGTCAGGGGGGAGACCCAGTACTTC
TRBJ1-2	NA	NA	TRBV11-2	CASSSTPGVSGYTF	TGTGCCAGCAGCTCCACCCCCGGAGTTTCCGGCTACACCTTC
TRBJ2-7	NA	TRBD1	TRBV11-3	CASSPDREPYEQYF	TGTGCCAGCAGCCCTGACAGGGAGCCCTACGAGCAGTACTTC
TRBJ2-2	NA	NA	TRBV30	CAWSPTGELFF	TGTGCCTGGAGTCCTACCGGGGAGCTGTTTTTT
TRBJ2-5	NA	TRBD1	TRBV5-1	CASIPDRGGRETQYF	TGCGCCAGCATCCCCGACAGGGGTGGACGGGAGACCCAGTACTTC
TRBJ1-2	NA	NA	TRBV28	CASGAHYGYTF	TGTGCCAGCGGGGCCCACTATGGCTACACCTTC
TRBJ2-5	once	TRBD2	TRBV4-1	CASSNPPSERGSVIQETQYF	TGCGCCAGCAGCAACCCTCCTTCGGAGCGGGGATCGGTAATTCAAGAGACCCAGTACTTC
TRBJ1-5	NA	NA	TRBV27	CASSFGKGNQPQHF	TGTGCCAGCAGTTTCGGGAAGGGCAATCAGCCCCAGCATTTT
TRBJ2-1	NA	NA	TRBV14	CASSRREYNEQFF	TGTGCCAGCAGCAGGAGGGAATACAATGAGCAGTTCTTC
TRBJ2-7	NA	TRBD2	TRBV7-6	CASSSRTSGSYEQYF	TGTGCCAGCAGCTCCCGGACTAGCGGATCCTACGAGCAGTACTTC
TRBJ2-6	NA	TRBD1	TRBV7-8	CASSSWGTGPSGANVLTF	TGTGCCAGCAGCTCATGGGGGACAGGGCCATCTGGGGCCAACGTCCTGACTTTC